A single sample is the source of the 7 T cell receptor beta chains below, sequenced in a study of cytomegalovirus exposure and HLA in healthy donors (dated by TCRdb to the late 2010s). To prepare the library, the immunoSEQ multiplex PCR assay was applied. For the multiplex PCR, a mixture combining 60 forward primers for TCR Vbeta segments and 13 reverse primers for TCR Jbeta segments was used. In TCRdb, the immuneACCESS table is reduced to in-frame sequences with V and J assigned. These tables do not hold every clone; where another copy was compared, an unresolved V gene accounts for under half, and the others remain unexplained. The table for this sample lists 90,000 to 100,000 clones; approximately 71% of them were counted only once. Of the sample, approximately 8% is held by the ten largest clones. What was sequenced was PBMCs. The receptors come from a female donor in good health and CMV-seronegative.

The chain combines TRBV5-8 with TRBJ2-7; D gene unclear. V lost 0 bases and J lost 4, with 11 bases in between. The CDR3 runs to 14 residues. Germline loops: CDR1 SGHTS, CDR2 YDEGEE. The CDR3 DNA follows: TGTGCCAGCAGCTTGGCCTTGAGAGAATACGAGCAGTACTTC. Its protein product is CASSLALREYEQYF. The full variable domain, rest sourced from reference TRBV5-8 and TRBJ2-7, is EAGVTQSPTHLIKTRGQQATLRCSPISGHTSVYWYQQALGLGLQFLLWYDEGEERNRGNFPPRFSGRQFPNYSSELNVNALELEDSALYLCASSLALREYEQYFGPGTRLTVT.

This clone was seen only once. V is TRBV6-5 and J is TRBJ2-7; 10 bases map to TRBD1. The CDR3 is 14 residues long. Germline V gives CDR1 MNHEY, CDR2 SVGAGI. J gave up 5 bases and V 5 bases, and 6 bases lay outside the gene matches. CDR3 sequence (DNA): TGTGCCAGCAGTAAGACAGGGGGCCTTGACGAGCAGTACTTC. This gives the protein CASSKTGGLDEQYF.

This clone was recorded a few times. V gene TRBV4-1 combines with J gene TRBJ1-1, with 8 positions matching TRBD1. Trimming removed 2 bases from V and 1 base from J; junction bases left unmatched: 3. This CDR3 spans 15 amino acids. CDR1 is MGHRA, CDR2 YSYEKL, per germline. The CDR3 coding sequence is TGCGCCAGCAGCCAAAGAGGACAGGGGAACACTGAAGCTTTCTTT. The encoded protein is CASSQRGQGNTEAFF.

This clone was seen just once. The chain carries TRBV7-6 and TRBJ1-5, with D possibly TRBD1 on 5 matching bases. CDR3 length: 18 amino acids. V was shortened by 4 bases and J by 3 bases, with 22 bases between the two germline ends. Germline loops: CDR1 SGHVS, CDR2 FNYEAQ. CDR3 coding DNA: TGTGCCAGCAGCTCCCCTGGGGGGGGGAAAGAGGTCAATCAGCCCCAGCATTTT. It yields the protein CASSSPGGGKEVNQPQHF.

This chain uses TRBV9 with TRBJ2-1, with TRBD2 identical over 8 bases. After removal of 0 bases from V and 0 bases from J, the junction contained 2 bases not matched to a gene. CDR1 and CDR2 (germline): SGDLS, YYNGEE. The CDR3 extends over 16 amino acids. The CDR3 here is CASSVAGGGSYNEQFF. CDR3 sequence (DNA): TGTGCCAGCAGCGTAGCGGGGGGGGGCTCCTACAATGAGCAGTTCTTC.

This sequence joins TRBV28 and TRBJ1-5, with D hard to call. The CDR3 is 13 amino acids. The ends were cut back, 6 bases at V and 3 bases at J, with 9 bases in the middle. CDR1 and CDR2 from the germline V gene are MDHEN and SYDVKM. CDR3: CASSPDYNQPQHF. CDR3 DNA sequence: TGTGCCAGCAGCCCTGACTACAATCAGCCCCAGCATTTT.

This chain connects TRBV7-9 to TRBJ2-5; 14 bases are a match to TRBD2. The CDR3 totals 17 residues. V dropped 7 bases and J dropped 5; count of bases not matched to a gene: 12. The germline gives CDR1 SEHNR, CDR2 FQNEAQ (reference sequence). Written as DNA, the CDR3 is TGTGCCAGCACCATCTACGGGACTAGCGGGAGTGGGGAGACCCAGTACTTC. This translates into CASTIYGTSGSGETQYF. The whole variable domain, filled in from reference TRBV7-9 and TRBJ2-5, reads DTGVSQNPRHKITKRGQNVTFRCDPISEHNRLYWYRQTLGQGPEFLTYFQNEAQLEKSRLLSDRFSAERPKGSFSTLEIQRTEQGDSAMYLCASTIYGTSGSGETQYFGPGTRLLVL.